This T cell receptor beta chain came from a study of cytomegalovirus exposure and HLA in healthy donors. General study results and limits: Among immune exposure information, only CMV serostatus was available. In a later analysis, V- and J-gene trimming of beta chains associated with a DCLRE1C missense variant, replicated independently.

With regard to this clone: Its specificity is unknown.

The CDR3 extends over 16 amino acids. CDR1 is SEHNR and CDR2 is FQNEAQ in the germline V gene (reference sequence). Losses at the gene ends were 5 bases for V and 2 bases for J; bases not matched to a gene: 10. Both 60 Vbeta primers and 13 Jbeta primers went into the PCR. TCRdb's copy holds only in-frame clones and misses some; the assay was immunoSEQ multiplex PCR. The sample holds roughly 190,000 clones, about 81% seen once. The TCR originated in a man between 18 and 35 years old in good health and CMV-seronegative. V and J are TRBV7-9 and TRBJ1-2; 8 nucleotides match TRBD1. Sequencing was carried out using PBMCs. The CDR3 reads CASSPHGTGENYGYTF. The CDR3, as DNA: TGTGCCAGCAGCCCGCACGGGACAGGAGAAAACTATGGCTACACCTTC.